Listed here are 17 T cell receptor beta chains from one sample, sequenced in a study of OX40 agonist ivuxolimab in advanced cancers. Library construction relied on the immunoSEQ multiplex PCR assay. TCRdb obtained this table from immuneACCESS and retained in-frame rearrangements with V and J assigned. These tables miss some clones; where compared with another copy, unresolved V genes account for less than half of the shortfall, and the remainder is unexplained. The sample contains 84,000 or so clones, 94% of them found a single time. About 11% of the sample lies in the top ten. Sequences were derived from CD4+ or CD8+ T cells sorted from blood, sampled in a trial of the OX40 agonist ivuxolimab. The receptors originated from an adult with an advanced solid tumor such as melanoma, head and neck, liver or kidney cancer.

The chain joins TRBV13 to TRBJ1-2; D might be TRBD1 (5 bases). Trimming stripped 5 bases from V and 2 bases from J, with 9 bases between. CDR3 size: 13 residues. CDR1 and CDR2 from the germline V gene are PRHDT and FYEKMQ (reference sequence). CDR3 nucleotides: TGTGCCAGCAGCCAGGGATTAAACTATGGCTACACCTTC. Residues: CASSQGLNYGYTF. Supplemented by reference TRBV13 and TRBJ1-2, the full variable domain reads AAGVIQSPRHLIKEKRETATLKCYPIPRHDTVYWYQQGPGQDPQFLISFYEKMQSDKGSIPDRFSAQQFSDYHSELNMSSLELGDSALYFCASSQGLNYGYTFGSGTRLTVV.

This chain links TRBV7-9 with TRBJ2-7, with 8 positions matching TRBD1. The germline V gene encodes CDR1 SEHNR and CDR2 FQNEAQ (reference sequence). Trimming took 5 bases from V and 5 from J; bases not matched to a gene: 8. The CDR3 extends over 14 amino acids. In DNA form, the CDR3 reads TGTGCCAGCAGCCTAGGACAGGGCCTCAACGAGCAGTACTTC. Its protein is CASSLGQGLNEQYF. Supplemented by reference TRBV7-9 and TRBJ2-7, the full variable domain reads DTGVSQNPRHKITKRGQNVTFRCDPISEHNRLYWYRQTLGQGPEFLTYFQNEAQLEKSRLLSDRFSAERPKGSFSTLEIQRTEQGDSAMYLCASSLGQGLNEQYFGPGTRLTVT.

The J gene is TRBJ2-5, the V gene TRBV7-9, with 7 bases identical to TRBD1. The CDR3 runs 13 residues. The V and J ends lost 1 base and 4 bases, in that order; junction bases with no gene match: 0. CDR1 is SEHNR, CDR2 FQNEAQ, per germline (reference sequence). DNA of the CDR3: TGTGCCAGCAGCTTAGACAGGGGAGAGACCCAGTACTTC. Translated, it gives CASSLDRGETQYF.

This chain joins TRBV27 and TRBJ2-1, with D perhaps TRBD1 or TRBD2 (5 bases each). V was trimmed by 5 bases and J by 3 bases, leaving 17 bases between them. The CDR3 runs to 16 residues. Germline CDR1 MNHEY, CDR2 SMNVEV (reference sequence). This CDR3 is CASSPSPGTVYNEQFF. CDR3 DNA: TGTGCCAGCAGTCCCAGTCCCGGGACGGTCTACAATGAGCAGTTCTTC.

The chain employs TRBV15 and TRBJ2-7, with TRBD1 matching over 9 bases. CDR1 and CDR2 from the germline V gene are LNHNV and YYDKDF (reference sequence). After removal of 6 bases from V and 4 bases from J, the junction contained 13 bases not matched to a gene. The CDR3 length is 16 residues. This CDR3 reads CATSTIGTGFFYEQYF. CDR3 bases: TGTGCCACCAGTACAATTGGGACAGGGTTTTTTTACGAGCAGTACTTC.

This rearrangement joins TRBV5-4 to TRBJ2-7, with 10 bases fitting TRBD2. The CDR3 runs 14 residues. V lost 4 bases and J lost 2; bases outside the gene matches: 3. Per germline, CDR1 SGHNT and CDR2 YYREEE (reference sequence). The CDR3 DNA reads as TGTGCCAGCAGCGTCGGGACTAGCGCCTACGAGCAGTACTTC. This translates into CASSVGTSAYEQYF.

The V and J genes are TRBV15 and TRBJ2-1; the match to TRBD2 covers 9 bases. Germline CDR1 reads LNHNV; CDR2 reads YYDKDF (reference sequence). The CDR3 consists of 15 residues. V gave up 2 bases and J gave up 9 bases; unmatched junction bases: 8. CDR3 sequence: CATSRPGGLATEQFF. CDR3 sequence (DNA): TGTGCCACCAGCAGACCTGGGGGACTAGCAACTGAGCAGTTCTTC.

J is TRBJ1-3 and V is TRBV7-9; TRBD1 is a possible D gene (6 bases). The CDR3 extends over 16 amino acids. Germline V gives CDR1 SEHNR, CDR2 FQNEAQ (reference sequence). With 5 bases removed from V and 0 bases from J, the gap between germline ends came to 14 bases. The CDR3 loop reads CASSLGQLLSGNTIYF. The CDR3, as DNA: TGTGCCAGCAGCCTAGGACAGCTCCTCTCTGGAAACACCATATATTTT. The variable domain in full, with the rest retrieved from reference TRBV7-9 and TRBJ1-3, is DTGVSQNPRHKITKRGQNVTFRCDPISEHNRLYWYRQTLGQGPEFLTYFQNEAQLEKSRLLSDRFSAERPKGSFSTLEIQRTEQGDSAMYLCASSLGQLLSGNTIYFGEGSWLTVV.

The rearrangement uses TRBV9 and TRBJ2-2; a possible D gene is TRBD1 (5 bases). This CDR3 is built from 16 residues. CDR1 SGDLS and CDR2 YYNGEE come from the germline V gene. Trimming took off 0 bases at V and 0 bases at J, with 9 bases between the two ends. The DNA of the CDR3 is TGTGCCAGCAGCGTAGGGGGCCGAGCGAACACCGGGGAGCTGTTTTTT. It specifies CASSVGGRANTGELFF. Based on the CDR3 plus reference TRBV9 and TRBJ2-2, the full variable domain is DSGVTQTPKHLITATGQRVTLRCSPRSGDLSVYWYQQSLDQGLQFLIQYYNGEERAKGNILERFSAQQFPDLHSELNLSSLELGDSALYFCASSVGGRANTGELFFGEGSRLTVL.

The genes are TRBV28 and TRBJ1-1; D might be TRBD1 (6 bases). This CDR3 contains 13 residues. Germline lookup yields CDR1 MDHEN and CDR2 SYDVKM. V gave up 10 bases and J gave up 3 bases, with 15 bases separating them. CDR3 sequence reads: CATRGGEHTEAFF. In nucleotides, the CDR3 is TGTGCCACTCGCGGGGGCGAACACACTGAAGCTTTCTTT. The full variable domain, rest sourced from reference TRBV28 and TRBJ1-1, is DVKVTQSSRYLVKRTGEKVFLECVQDMDHENMFWYRQDPGLGLRLIYFSYDVKMKEKGDIPEGYSVSREKKERFSLILESASTNQTSMYLCATRGGEHTEAFFGQGTRLTVV.

This rearrangement joins TRBV4-3 to TRBJ2-7; TRBD2 might be the D (5 bases). The germline CDR1 and CDR2 sequences are LGHNA and YSLEER. Trimming removed 0 bases from V and 4 bases from J, with 13 bases in between. CDR3 length: 15 amino acids. CDR3 sequence (DNA): TGCGCCAGCAGCCAAGATGTGAGGGCCGCTTACGAGCAGTACTTC. Translated: CASSQDVRAAYEQYF.

Regarding this clone: One end of the junction varies from germline; a read error may be responsible. V usage is TRBV7-7 and J usage is TRBJ2-7; TRBD1 matches 8 bases. Germline V gene lookup returns CDR1 SSHAT and CDR2 FNYEAQ (reference sequence). The CDR3 extends over 14 amino acids. CDR3 residues: CASSPGQGPYEQYF. The CDR3 DNA sequence: TGTGCTAGCAGCCCAGGACAGGGCCCCTACGAGCAGTACTTC. The whole variable domain, filled in from reference TRBV7-7 and TRBJ2-7, reads GAGVSQSPRYKVTKRGQDVTLRCDPISSHATLYWYQQALGQGPEFLTYFNYEAQPDKSGLPSDRFSAERPEGSISTLTIQRTEQRDSAMYRCASSPGQGPYEQYFGPGTRLTVT.

As for this clone: One junction end disagrees with the germline gene, perhaps due to a read error. The chain couples TRBV25-1 to TRBJ2-7; D remains unclear. CDR3 size: 9 residues. Germline values: CDR1 MGHDK, CDR2 SYGVNS. This CDR3 reads CASSEPMGF. CDR3 DNA: TGTGCCAGCAGTGAACCTATGGGGTTC.

V usage is TRBV4-2 and J usage is TRBJ2-3; perhaps TRBD2 as D (5 bases). In germline, CDR1 is LGHNA, CDR2 YNFKEQ. The V end lost 4 bases, the J end lost 3 bases, and 8 bases lay between the germline ends. The CDR3 length is 13 residues. The CDR3: CASSLAGTDTQYF. DNA of the CDR3: TGTGCCAGCAGCCTGGCGGGTACAGATACGCAGTATTTT.

The chain links TRBV9 to TRBJ2-7; 7 bases match TRBD1. V trimming: 3 bases; J trimming: 3 bases; junction bases outside the gene matches: 6. The CDR3 extends over 14 amino acids. Germline V gene sequence: CDR1 SGDLS, CDR2 YYNGEE. The DNA for the CDR3 is TGTGCCAGCAGCGAAGGACAGGCCGTCTACGAGCAGTACTTC. As protein: CASSEGQAVYEQYF.

V and J are TRBV4-1 and TRBJ2-2; 8 bases align to TRBD2. The germline V gene has CDR1 MGHRA and CDR2 YSYEKL. There are 18 residues in the CDR3. J lost 1 base, V lost 0 bases, and 7 bases had no gene match. The CDR3 DNA sequence: TGCGCCAGCAGCCAAGATGGAGGCAGCGGGAGGAACACCGGGGAGCTGTTTTTT. It translates to CASSQDGGSGRNTGELFF.

This chain connects TRBV7-6 to TRBJ2-3, with 10 bases that match TRBD2. The germline V gene has CDR1 SGHVS and CDR2 FNYEAQ. CDR3 length equals 15 residues. V was pared by 5 bases and J by 3 bases, with 5 bases of the junction left unmatched. The CDR3 is CASSRTSGITDTQYF. The CDR3 coding sequence is TGTGCCAGCAGCCGTACTAGCGGGATAACAGATACGCAGTATTTT.